This T cell receptor (beta chain) was obtained from a study of OX40 agonist ivuxolimab in advanced cancers. Measured with immunoSEQ multiplex PCR; TCRdb has only the in-frame clones, and not every one. This sample has roughly 87,000 clones, with approximately 90% found just once. CDR3 length: 14 amino acids. Germline V gives CDR1 SGHNT, CDR2 YYREEE (reference sequence). The ends were cut back, 4 bases at V and 2 bases at J, with 13 bases in the middle. This clone showed up just once. Source: CD4+ or CD8+ T cells sorted from blood, taken in a trial of the OX40 agonist ivuxolimab. The clonotype comes from an adult with an advanced solid tumor such as melanoma, head and neck, liver or kidney cancer. This chain links TRBV5-4 with TRBJ2-7, with no clear D. The CDR3 protein is CASSKPGGPYEQYF. DNA for the CDR3: TGTGCCAGCAGCAAACCCGGCGGTCCCTACGAGCAGTACTTC.